The entry that follows covers one TCR beta chain sequence. Germline V gene lookup returns CDR1 MNHEY and CDR2 SVGAGI. With 6 bases removed from V and 1 base from J, the gap between germline ends came to 12 bases. This CDR3 contains 14 residues. This record belongs to a study of T cell changes during pregnancy in multiple sclerosis. The repertoire was sequenced with immunoSEQ multiplex PCR; TCRdb's copy has only in-frame clones and lacks some. Of about 38,000 clones in the sample, around 90% are singletons; the top ten hold under 0.45%. The rearrangement links TRBV6-5 to TRBJ1-1; D not resolved. The sequences come from CD4+ T cells from peripheral blood mononuclear cells, collected after pregnancy. This clonotype was sampled from a female donor in good health, enrolled as a control in a pregnancy study. For the CDR3, the DNA is TGTGCCAGCAGGGCAGGACTTGGGAACACTGAAGCTTTCTTT. Its protein is CASRAGLGNTEAFF.